The next 26 T cell receptor beta chains were all read from a single sample in a study of beta chain features in type 1 diabetes. Findings of the study overall: TCRB CDR3s were moderately but significantly shorter in Type 1 diabetes patients in all four CD4+ subsets.

The isolated RNA, all of it, was reverse transcribed, so expressed TCRB transcripts were what got sequenced. The table came from immunoSEQ multiplex PCR; TCRdb's copy has only in-frame clones and leaves some out. The sample shows about 160,000 clones, roughly 8% of them seen only once. Which antigens these TCRs recognize remains unknown. The sequencing sample was made of central memory CD4+ T cells from blood. The receptors come from a woman aged 40 to 50 with type 1 diabetes.

This clone was recorded many times. V usage is TRBV7-2 and J usage is TRBJ1-5; D is possibly TRBD1 (5 bases). Trimming removed 3 bases from V and 2 bases from J, with 8 bases in between. Per the germline V gene, CDR1 is SGHTA and CDR2 is FQGNSA. The CDR3 has 14 residues. The CDR3 sequence: CASSLPGGNQPQHF. The CDR3 DNA follows: TGTGCCAGCAGCTTGCCGGGGGGCAATCAGCCCCAGCATTTT.

The gene calls are TRBV18 and TRBJ2-3, with TRBD2 matching over 7 bases. The CDR3 loop spans 16 amino acids. Germline CDR1 KGHSH, CDR2 LQKENI. The junction had 11 bases not matched to a gene; V was cut back by 3 bases and J by 5 bases. In DNA form, the CDR3 reads TGTGCCAGCTCACCCCCAGGTGCTAGCGGCAAAGATACGCAGTATTTT. Its translation is CASSPPGASGKDTQYF.

This clone was counted a few times. The V and J genes are TRBV11-2 and TRBJ2-2, with D hard to call. V lost 5 bases, J lost 9 bases, and 13 bases lay in between. This CDR3 comprises 13 residues. Germline values: CDR1 SGHAT, CDR2 FQNNGV. The CDR3 nucleotides read TGTGCCAGCAGCACAATAACATCCCGGGAGCTGTTTTTT. It is translated as CASSTITSRELFF.

A few counts support this clone. The chain links TRBV29-1 to TRBJ1-1; D ambiguous. The germline V gene encodes CDR1 SQVTM and CDR2 ANQGSEA. The germline V and J ends were trimmed by 0 bases and 11 bases, with 19 bases remaining between them. The CDR3 consists of 14 residues. In DNA form, the CDR3 reads TGCAGCGTTGAAGAGGCCCGCGGGTCTCTGGGGGCTTTCTTT. Its protein is CSVEEARGSLGAFF.

This clone has at least ten counts. V and J are TRBV5-1 and TRBJ2-3; TRBD1 aligns across 7 bases. The V gene end was trimmed by 7 bases and the J gene end by 5 bases; junction bases not matched to a gene: 13. Germline lookup yields CDR1 SGHRS and CDR2 YFSETQ. This CDR3 region has 15 residues. CDR3 in DNA: TGCGCCAGCCGCCCCAACAGGGGACGAGAAGATACGCAGTATTTT. It is translated as CASRPNRGREDTQYF.

This clone was detected a few times. The chain recombines TRBV27 with TRBJ1-4, with D possibly TRBD1 on 5 matching bases. The V gene's germline CDR1 is MNHEY and CDR2 SMNVEV (reference sequence). Trimming shortened V by 3 bases and J by 8 bases, and 10 bases separated the two germline ends. This CDR3 spans 13 amino acids. The CDR3 here is CASSFDRDEKLFF. The CDR3 DNA is TGTGCCAGCAGTTTTGACAGAGACGAAAAACTGTTTTTT. The full variable domain, rest sourced from reference TRBV27 and TRBJ1-4, is EAQVTQNPRYLITVTGKKLTVTCSQNMNHEYMSWYRQDPGLGLRQIYYSMNVEVTDKGDVPEGYKVSRKEKRNFPLILESPSPNQTSLYFCASSFDRDEKLFFGSGTQLSVL.

In this sample, this clone turned up a few times. The CDR3 loop is CASSSAGLRGYTF. The DNA for the CDR3 is TGTGCCAGCAGCTCCGCAGGGCTGAGAGGCTACACCTTC. The chain combines TRBV5-6 with TRBJ1-2; D is possibly TRBD1 (5 bases). Germline CDR1 SGHDT, CDR2 YYEEEE. The CDR3 contains 13 residues. V shed 3 bases and J shed 8 bases, with 14 bases lying between them. Filled out from reference TRBV5-6 and TRBJ1-2, the complete variable domain reads DAGVTQSPTHLIKTRGQQVTLRCSPKSGHDTVSWYQQALGQGPQFIFQYYEEEERQRGNFPDRFSGHQFPNYSSELNVNALLLGDSALYLCASSSAGLRGYTFGSGTRLTVV.

The rearrangement joins TRBV5-1 to TRBJ2-1; D may be TRBD1 (7 bases). Germline CDR1 reads SGHRS; CDR2 reads YFSETQ. The CDR3 extends over 17 amino acids. The V and J ends lost 4 bases and 8 bases respectively, with 25 bases between them. The DNA of the CDR3 is TGCGCCAGCAGCAGAACACCCGCGGGACAGAATATCGATGAGCAGTTCTTC. Protein product: CASSRTPAGQNIDEQFF.

The table lists this clone with a few counts. The rearrangement joins TRBV9 to TRBJ1-3, with TRBD1 matching 8 bases. Germline trimming cut 5 bases from V and 3 bases from J; bases unmatched to any gene: 4. The CDR3 has 14 amino acids. Germline lookup yields CDR1 SGDLS and CDR2 YYNGEE. DNA for the CDR3: TGTGCCAGCAGAGCAGGGGGCATTGGAAACACCATATATTTT. Amino acids: CASRAGGIGNTIYF. Full variable domain (outside the CDR3, taken from reference TRBV9 and TRBJ1-3): DSGVTQTPKHLITATGQRVTLRCSPRSGDLSVYWYQQSLDQGLQFLIQYYNGEERAKGNILERFSAQQFPDLHSELNLSSLELGDSALYFCASRAGGIGNTIYFGEGSWLTVV.

This clone was recorded a few times. The gene calls are TRBV19 and TRBJ1-2, with 8 bases matching TRBD1. Germline V gene sequence: CDR1 LNHDA, CDR2 SQIVND (reference sequence). Losses at the gene ends were 6 bases for V and 4 bases for J; bases not matched to a gene: 10. CDR3 size: 15 residues. CDR3 amino acids: CASRISHRGFYGYTF. The CDR3 DNA reads TGTGCCAGTAGGATATCCCACAGGGGGTTCTATGGCTACACCTTC.

The J gene is TRBJ1-5, the V gene TRBV28; D might be TRBD1 (5 bases). The CDR3 runs to 15 residues. Per the germline V gene, CDR1 is MDHEN and CDR2 is SYDVKM. V lost 3 bases, J lost 7 bases, and 16 bases lay in between. The CDR3 loop is CASSFLGQGGQPQHF. As DNA, the CDR3 is TGTGCCAGCAGTTTCCTAGGGCAGGGAGGCCAGCCCCAGCATTTT.

This clone was seen a few times. The chain recombines TRBV28 with TRBJ2-7; D not resolved. Germline CDR1 is MDHEN and CDR2 is SYDVKM. V dropped 5 bases and J dropped 6 bases, with 11 bases sitting between them. The CDR3 extends over 12 amino acids. The CDR3 loop is CASSPLTSEQYF. The CDR3 DNA reads as TGTGCCAGCAGTCCCCTTACAAGCGAGCAGTACTTC.

There are a few counts of this clone. The chain is built from TRBV28 and TRBJ1-5; D uncertain. Per the germline V gene, CDR1 is MDHEN and CDR2 is SYDVKM. Trimming stripped 6 bases from V and 5 bases from J, with 8 bases between. The CDR3 consists of 12 residues. Here the CDR3 reads CASSLMHQPQHF. DNA of the CDR3: TGTGCCAGCAGCCTAATGCATCAGCCCCAGCATTTT.

This chain uses TRBV29-1 with TRBJ2-5; D is unresolved. Trimming removed 2 bases at V and 12 bases at J, with 16 bases between. The CDR3 contains 12 residues. The germline CDR1 and CDR2 sequences are SQVTM and ANQGSEA. The CDR3 DNA follows: TGCAGCGTTGAACCTGGGCACCCCGAAGAGTACTTC. Its translation: CSVEPGHPEEYF.

The gene calls are TRBV4-2 and TRBJ1-1; maybe TRBD1 (6 bases). The CDR3 runs 13 residues. The V and J ends lost 6 bases and 5 bases respectively, with 13 bases between them. CDR1 is LGHNA and CDR2 is YNFKEQ in the germline V gene. DNA of the CDR3: TGTGCCAGCAGTCGAGGGAGGGGGACTGAAGCTTTCTTT. Amino acids: CASSRGRGTEAFF.

The sample holds a few counts of this clone. The CDR3 bases are TGTGCCAGCAGCTCAGACCTGACAGGGTGGTACACTGAAGCTTTCTTT. Its protein product is CASSSDLTGWYTEAFF. V gene TRBV7-3 combines with J gene TRBJ1-1; 7 bases fit TRBD1. J lost 3 bases, V lost 4 bases, and 11 bases had no gene match. This CDR3 is built from 16 residues. The germline V gene encodes CDR1 SGHTA and CDR2 FQGTGA.

There are a few counts of this clone. The chain combines TRBV9 with TRBJ1-1, with TRBD1 as a possible D gene (5 bases). This CDR3 is built from 14 residues. V lost 4 bases, J lost 3 bases, and 13 bases lay in between. Germline values: CDR1 SGDLS, CDR2 YYNGEE. Here the CDR3 reads CASSPRPGDTEAFF. DNA of the CDR3: TGTGCCAGCAGCCCGAGGCCGGGGGACACTGAAGCTTTCTTT.

This clone appeared a few times. Other DNA sequences from this sample encode an identical CDR3 as well. The rearrangement joins TRBV30 to TRBJ1-1; TRBD1 might be the D (5 bases). Germline values: CDR1 GTSNPN, CDR2 SVGIG (reference sequence). The CDR3 totals 13 residues. Trimming removed 2 bases at V and 4 bases at J, with 11 bases between. DNA of the CDR3: TGTGCCTGGAGTAGGCAGGGTGGCACTGAAGCTTTCTTT. Residues: CAWSRQGGTEAFF.

This clone was picked up a small number of times. The rearrangement links TRBV5-1 to TRBJ1-4; D is ambiguous. Trimming left V 2 bases short and J 5 bases short, with 10 bases between. This CDR3 has 14 amino acids. Germline lookup yields CDR1 SGHRS and CDR2 YFSETQ. CDR3 bases: TGCGCCAGCAGCTTTGGCGGGGTCAATGAAAAACTGTTTTTT. Translating it yields CASSFGGVNEKLFF.

This clone was seen a handful of times. The chain combines TRBV5-6 with TRBJ1-3; 8 bases fit TRBD1. V was clipped by 4 bases and J by 3 bases; unmatched bases: 6. The CDR3 contains 15 residues. Looked up from germline, CDR1 is SGHDT and CDR2 is YYEEEE. CDR3 protein: CASSTPTGDGNTIYF. The CDR3 region has the DNA TGTGCCAGCAGCACTCCGACAGGGGATGGAAACACCATATATTTT.

This clone has only a few counts. V gene TRBV6-1 combines with J gene TRBJ2-7, with TRBD2 matching over 8 bases. The germline gives CDR1 MNHNS, CDR2 SASEGT. CDR3 length equals 13 residues. J was trimmed by 5 bases and V by 6 bases; bases with no gene match: 6. This chain's CDR3 is CASRGLVVHEQYF. Written as DNA, the CDR3 is TGTGCCAGCAGGGGACTAGTGGTCCACGAGCAGTACTTC.

The V call is TRBV6-6, the J call TRBJ2-1; 7 nucleotides align to TRBD1. V gave up 6 bases and J gave up 9 bases; unmatched junction bases: 5. This CDR3 comprises 12 residues. CDR1 and CDR2 (germline): MNHNY, SVGAGI (reference sequence). The CDR3 region is CASRTGVGEQFF. The CDR3, as DNA: TGTGCCAGCAGAACAGGGGTCGGTGAGCAGTTCTTC.

Ten or more counts support this clone. V and J are TRBV7-2 and TRBJ2-7; D not resolved. The ends were cut back, 2 bases at V and 5 bases at J, with 7 bases in the middle. The CDR3 extends over 12 amino acids. Germline CDR1 is SGHTA and CDR2 is FQGNSA. The CDR3 DNA follows: TGTGCCAGCAGCTTACTGGGCCACGAGCAGTACTTC. Its translation: CASSLLGHEQYF. The variable domain in full, completed from reference TRBV7-2 and TRBJ2-7, reads GAGVSQSPSNKVTEKGKDVELRCDPISGHTALYWYRQSLGQGLEFLIYFQGNSAPDKSGLPSDRFSAERTGGSVSTLTIQRTQQEDSAVYLCASSLLGHEQYFGPGTRLTVT.

This clone was counted only a few times. The chain uses TRBV6-5 and TRBJ2-2; D gene uncertain. The germline V gene encodes CDR1 MNHEY and CDR2 SVGAGI. The V gene lost 6 bases and the J gene lost 0 bases, with 8 bases spanning the gap. This CDR3 has 14 amino acids. This CDR3 reads CASRAGSNTGELFF. The CDR3 DNA follows: TGTGCCAGCAGGGCAGGATCGAACACCGGGGAGCTGTTTTTT.

The rearrangement links TRBV28 to TRBJ1-5; the D gene is possibly TRBD1 (6 bases). V shed 6 bases and J shed 10 bases, with 13 bases lying between them. The length of the CDR3 is 12 residues. Germline values: CDR1 MDHEN, CDR2 SYDVKM. The CDR3 loop reads CASSLLGGPQHF. In nucleotides, the CDR3 is TGTGCCAGCAGCCTATTAGGGGGTCCCCAGCATTTT.

The chain carries TRBV9 and TRBJ1-3; the match to TRBD1 covers 8 bases. This CDR3 contains 16 residues. The germline V gene has CDR1 SGDLS and CDR2 YYNGEE. Losses at the gene ends were 3 bases for V and 4 bases for J; bases not matched to a gene: 9. In DNA form, the CDR3 reads TGTGCCAGCAGCGCGCAGGGGGCCGGGAAAGGAAACACCATATATTTT. It encodes CASSAQGAGKGNTIYF.